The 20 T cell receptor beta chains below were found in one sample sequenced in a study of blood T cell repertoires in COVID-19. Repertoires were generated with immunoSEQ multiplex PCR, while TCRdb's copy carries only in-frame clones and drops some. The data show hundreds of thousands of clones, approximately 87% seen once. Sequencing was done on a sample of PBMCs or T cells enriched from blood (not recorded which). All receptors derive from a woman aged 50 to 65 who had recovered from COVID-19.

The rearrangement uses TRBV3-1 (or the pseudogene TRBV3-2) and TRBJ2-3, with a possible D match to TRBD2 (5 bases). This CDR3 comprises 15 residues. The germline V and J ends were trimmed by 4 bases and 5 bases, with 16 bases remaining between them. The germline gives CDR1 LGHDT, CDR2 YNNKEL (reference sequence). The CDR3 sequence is CASSLGYSRGDTQYF. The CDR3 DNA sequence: TGTGCCAGCAGCCTCGGGTACAGCCGGGGAGATACGCAGTATTTT.

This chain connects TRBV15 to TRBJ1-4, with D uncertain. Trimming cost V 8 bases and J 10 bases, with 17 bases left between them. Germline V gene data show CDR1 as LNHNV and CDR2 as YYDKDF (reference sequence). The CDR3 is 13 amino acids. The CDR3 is CATQLGKGGKLFF. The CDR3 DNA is TGTGCCACCCAACTAGGGAAAGGTGGAAAACTGTTTTTT.

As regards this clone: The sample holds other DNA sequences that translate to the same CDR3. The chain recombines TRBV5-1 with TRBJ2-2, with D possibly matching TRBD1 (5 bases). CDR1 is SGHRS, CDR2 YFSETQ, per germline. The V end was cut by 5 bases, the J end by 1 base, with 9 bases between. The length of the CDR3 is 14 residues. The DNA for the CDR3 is TGCGCCAGCAGTTTCGGACAGAACACCGGGGAGCTGTTTTTT. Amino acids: CASSFGQNTGELFF.

The CDR3 nucleotides read TGTGCCAGCAGCCAAGATCGAGGTTTATCACCCCAGCATTTT. This sequence encodes CASSQDRGLSPQHF. V usage is TRBV3-1 (or the pseudogene TRBV3-2) and J usage is TRBJ1-5; unclear D gene. Trimming shortened V by 0 bases and J by 10 bases, and 13 bases separated the two germline ends. The CDR3 has 14 residues. Germline V lookup: CDR1 LGHDT, CDR2 YNNKEL (reference sequence).

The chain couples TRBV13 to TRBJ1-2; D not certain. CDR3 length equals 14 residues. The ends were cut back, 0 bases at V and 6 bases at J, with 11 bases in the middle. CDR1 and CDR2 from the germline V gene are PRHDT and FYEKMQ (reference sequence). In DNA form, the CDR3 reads TGTGCCAGCAGCTTAGGGAGGGTGAGAGATGGCTACACCTTC. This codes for CASSLGRVRDGYTF.

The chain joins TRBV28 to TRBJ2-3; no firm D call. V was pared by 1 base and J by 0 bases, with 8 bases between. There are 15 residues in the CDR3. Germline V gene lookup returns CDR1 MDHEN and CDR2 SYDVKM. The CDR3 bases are TGTGCCAGCAGTTTATTTTACCGGAGCACAGATACGCAGTATTTT. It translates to CASSLFYRSTDTQYF.

The CDR3 sequence: CAWSKRESNQPQHF. CDR3 DNA sequence: TGTGCCTGGAGTAAGAGGGAAAGCAATCAGCCCCAGCATTTT. This chain connects TRBV30 to TRBJ1-5; D gene ambiguous. Germline CDR1 reads GTSNPN; CDR2 reads SVGIG (reference sequence). V lost 2 bases and J lost 1, with 9 bases in between. CDR3 size: 14 residues.

CDR3 bases: TGTGCCAGCAGTTTTTCCAGGGGTGATGGCTACACCTTC. Translated: CASSFSRGDGYTF. The chain employs TRBV12-3 or TRBV12-4 and TRBJ1-2; TRBD1 might be the D (6 bases). The CDR3 is 13 amino acids. The germline V and J ends were trimmed by 3 bases and 6 bases, with 11 bases remaining between them.

CDR3: CASSFPTGDEQYF. CDR3 bases: TGTGCCAGCAGCTTTCCTACGGGGGACGAGCAGTACTTC. J is TRBJ2-7 and V is TRBV7-9; TRBD2 is a possible D gene (6 bases). The CDR3 has 13 residues. The germline V gene has CDR1 SEHNR and CDR2 FQNEAQ (reference sequence). Trimming took off 3 bases at V and 5 bases at J, with 11 bases between the two ends.

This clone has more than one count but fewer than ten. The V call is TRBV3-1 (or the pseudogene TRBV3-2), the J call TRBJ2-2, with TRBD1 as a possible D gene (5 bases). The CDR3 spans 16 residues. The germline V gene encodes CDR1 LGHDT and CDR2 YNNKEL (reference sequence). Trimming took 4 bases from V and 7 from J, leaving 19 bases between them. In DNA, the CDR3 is TGTGCCAGCAGCCCCGAGCTTGGCAGGGCAGGCGGGGAGCTGTTTTTT. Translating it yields CASSPELGRAGGELFF.

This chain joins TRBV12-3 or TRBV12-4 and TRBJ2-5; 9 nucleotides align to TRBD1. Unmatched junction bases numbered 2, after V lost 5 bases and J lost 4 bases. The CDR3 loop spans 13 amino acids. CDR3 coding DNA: TGTGCCAGCAGTGGGGGACAGGGAGAGACCCAGTACTTC. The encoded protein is CASSGGQGETQYF.

CDR3 loop: CASSHRAGQDYGYTF. The CDR3 coding sequence is TGTGCCAGCAGCCATAGAGCGGGACAGGACTATGGCTACACCTTC. The V call is TRBV7-2, the J call TRBJ1-2; 8 positions match TRBD1. This CDR3 spans 15 amino acids. Germline CDR1 is SGHTA and CDR2 is FQGNSA. V gave up 5 bases and J gave up 3 bases; unmatched junction bases: 8.

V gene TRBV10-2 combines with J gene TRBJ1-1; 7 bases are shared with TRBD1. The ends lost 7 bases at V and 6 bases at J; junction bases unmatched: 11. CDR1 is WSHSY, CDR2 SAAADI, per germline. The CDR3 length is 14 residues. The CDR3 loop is CASTSVDRWAEAFF. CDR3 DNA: TGCGCCAGCACCTCAGTGGACAGGTGGGCTGAAGCTTTCTTT.

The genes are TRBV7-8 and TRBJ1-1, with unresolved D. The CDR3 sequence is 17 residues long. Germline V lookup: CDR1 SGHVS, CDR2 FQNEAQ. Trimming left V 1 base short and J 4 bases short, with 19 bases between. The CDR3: CASSLVLGRGLSTEAFF. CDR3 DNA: TGTGCCAGCAGCTTAGTTCTAGGGAGAGGGTTGAGCACTGAAGCTTTCTTT.

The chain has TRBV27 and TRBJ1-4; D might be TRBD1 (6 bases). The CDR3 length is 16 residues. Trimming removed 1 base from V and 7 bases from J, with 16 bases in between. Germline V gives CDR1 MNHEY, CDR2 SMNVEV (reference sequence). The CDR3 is CASSLLGAGAIEKLFF. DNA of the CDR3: TGTGCCAGCAGTTTATTGGGTGCAGGGGCTATTGAAAAACTGTTTTTT.

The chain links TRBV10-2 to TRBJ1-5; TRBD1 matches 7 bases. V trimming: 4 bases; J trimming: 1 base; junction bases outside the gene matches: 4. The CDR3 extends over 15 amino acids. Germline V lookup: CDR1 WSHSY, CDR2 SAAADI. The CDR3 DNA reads TGCGCCAGCAGTGGAGGGGGCGGGAGCAATCAGCCCCAGCATTTT. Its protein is CASSGGGGSNQPQHF.

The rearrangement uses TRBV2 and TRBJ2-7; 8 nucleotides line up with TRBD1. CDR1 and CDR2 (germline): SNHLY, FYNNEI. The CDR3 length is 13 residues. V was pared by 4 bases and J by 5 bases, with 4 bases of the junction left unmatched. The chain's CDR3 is CASSAGQANEQYF. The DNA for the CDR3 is TGTGCCAGCAGTGCGGGACAGGCAAACGAGCAGTACTTC.

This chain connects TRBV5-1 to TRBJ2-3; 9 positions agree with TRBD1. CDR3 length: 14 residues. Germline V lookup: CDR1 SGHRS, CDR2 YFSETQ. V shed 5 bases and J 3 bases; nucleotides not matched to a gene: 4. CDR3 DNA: TGCGCCAGCAGACAGGGACAGGGAACAGATACGCAGTATTTT. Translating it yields CASRQGQGTDTQYF. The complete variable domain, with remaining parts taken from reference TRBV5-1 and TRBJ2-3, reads KAGVTQTPRYLIKTRGQQVTLSCSPISGHRSVSWYQQTPGQGLQFLFEYFSETQRNKGNFPGRFSGRQFSNSRSEMNVSTLELGDSALYLCASRQGQGTDTQYFGPGTRLTVL.

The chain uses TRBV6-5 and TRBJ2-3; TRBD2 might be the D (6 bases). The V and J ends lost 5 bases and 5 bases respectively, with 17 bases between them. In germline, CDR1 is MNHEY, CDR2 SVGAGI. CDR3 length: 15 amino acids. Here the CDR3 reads CASSRGTGQGDTQYF. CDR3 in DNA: TGTGCCAGCAGTCGCGGGACGGGCCAGGGAGATACGCAGTATTTT.

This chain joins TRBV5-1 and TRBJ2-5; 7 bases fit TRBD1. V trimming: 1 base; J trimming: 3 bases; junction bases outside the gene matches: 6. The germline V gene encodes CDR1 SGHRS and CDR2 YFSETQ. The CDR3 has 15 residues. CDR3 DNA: TGCGCCAGCAGCTTGAAGAGCGACAGGGAAGAGACCCAGTACTTC. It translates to CASSLKSDREETQYF.